A single sample is the source of the 20 T cell receptor beta chains below, sequenced in a study of Tregs in tolerant kidney transplant recipients. Profiled with immunoSEQ multiplex PCR; TCRdb holds only in-frame clones, not every one. This sample's table has approximately 52,000 clones. The source was CD4+ T cells from blood, collected before the transplant. The receptors come from a human donor who received a combined kidney and bone marrow transplant.

Of note for this clone: Read data end 3 residues before the CDR3 end; the end is taken from the germline J gene. The chain links TRBV7-2 to TRBJ2-3; TRBD1 matches at 7 bases. The V gene's germline CDR1 is SGHTA and CDR2 FQGNSA. This CDR3 comprises 15 residues. The V gene end was trimmed by 5 bases and the J gene end by 0 bases; junction bases not matched to a gene: 5. The CDR3 bases that were read are TGTGCCAGCAGCGGAGACAGGGCTAGCACAGATACG. Translating it yields CASSGDRASTDT. The full-length CDR3 reads as CASSGDRASTDTQYF.

About this clone: Coverage ceases 3 residues before the CDR3 finishes, and the germline J gene fills in the end. The rearrangement links TRBV20-1 to TRBJ2-3; 7 positions agree with TRBD2. The CDR3 is made up of 14 amino acids. J was trimmed by 2 bases and V by 5 bases; bases with no gene match: 7. Germline loops: CDR1 DFQATT, CDR2 SNEGSKA (reference sequence). The CDR3 DNA, read in part, is TGCAGTGCTCCTACTAGCGTCTACACAGATACG. Translated, it gives CSAPTSVYTDT. In full, the CDR3 reads CSAPTSVYTDTQYF.

The sequenced part of the CDR3 DNA is TGTGCCAGCAGGCAGCCGGGACTAGCGGGAGTAACG. It translates to CASRQPGLAGVT. The whole CDR3 is CASRQPGLAGVTQYF. This rearrangement joins TRBV7-2 to TRBJ2-3; 14 bases match TRBD2. The observed sequence ends 3 residues before the CDR3 terminus, with the missing tail filled in from the germline J gene. The germline CDR1 and CDR2 sequences are SGHTA and FQGNSA. The CDR3 has 15 amino acids.

The CDR3 sequence: CASSLTSSLGNEQFF. CDR3 DNA (partial): TGTGCCAGCAGTCTCACTAGCTCCCTAGGAAATGAG. The genes are TRBV6-2 or TRBV6-3 and TRBJ2-1; maybe TRBD2 (6 bases). The read comes to an end 3 residues before the CDR3 does, leaving the germline J gene to fill in the end. Germline V gene sequence: CDR1 MNHEY, CDR2 SVGEGT. CDR3 length: 15 amino acids. V lost 5 bases to trimming and J lost 7 bases, with 18 bases between them.

CDR3 DNA, as far as it was read: TGTGCCAGTAGATCCTCATCGGGGTACAATCAGCCC. Protein sequence: CASRSSSGYNQP. The full-length CDR3 reads as CASRSSSGYNQPQHF. This rearrangement joins TRBV19 to TRBJ1-5, with D hard to call. The read ends 3 residues shy of where the CDR3 ends; the end is completed using the germline J gene. V lost 6 bases, J lost 3 bases, and 15 bases lay in between. The CDR3 contains 15 residues. The V gene's germline CDR1 is LNHDA and CDR2 SQIVND (reference sequence).

Regarding this clone: Read sequence stops 3 residues before the CDR3 end, and the germline J gene provides the missing end. The rearrangement uses TRBV7-9 and TRBJ2-5; D might be TRBD2 (6 bases). V lost 6 bases to trimming and J lost 4 bases, with 18 bases between them. The CDR3 totals 15 residues. The germline V gene encodes CDR1 SEHNR and CDR2 FQNEAQ (reference sequence). CDR3 amino acids: CASRPMGGERETQYF. The part of the CDR3 DNA that was read is TGTGCCAGCAGACCCATGGGCGGGGAGCGAGAGACC.

A word on this clone: The read halts 3 residues ahead of the CDR3 end, with the missing end drawn from the germline J gene. The V and J genes are TRBV10-2 and TRBJ2-7; D is uncertain. Trimming pared 0 bases from V and 3 bases from J, leaving 12 bases between. CDR3 length: 15 residues. Germline assignment: CDR1 WSHSY and CDR2 SAAADI. The DNA read from the CDR3 is TGCGCCAGCAGTGAGTCTCGGTTTAGATACTACGAG. Amino acids: CASSESRFRYYE. The whole CDR3 sequence is CASSESRFRYYEQYF.

Details on this clone: From the germline J gene comes the end of the CDR3, since the read stops 3 residues before it. The J gene is TRBJ1-5, the V gene TRBV5-6; D perhaps matches TRBD1 (6 bases). The CDR3 loop spans 14 amino acids. The germline CDR1 and CDR2 sequences are SGHDT and YYEEEE. Trimming left V 0 bases short and J 9 bases short, with 13 bases between. The CDR3 sequence is CASSLGGQFTPQHF. CDR3 bases read: TGTGCCAGCAGCTTGGGAGGACAGTTTACGCCC.

Regarding this clone: The read ends 3 residues shy of where the CDR3 ends; the end is completed using the germline J gene. The chain is built from TRBV6-2 or TRBV6-3 and TRBJ2-5; TRBD2 matches 9 bases. The germline CDR1 and CDR2 sequences are MNHEY and SVGEGT. The CDR3 runs 17 residues. V lost 0 bases to trimming and J lost 0 bases; unmatched junction nucleotides: 5. The CDR3 here is CASSYSILAGNQETQYF. CDR3 bases read: TGTGCCAGCAGTTACTCGATCCTAGCGGGAAACCAAGAGACC.

With regard to this clone: The read stops 3 residues short of the end of the CDR3; the missing end is completed from the germline J gene. The chain is built from TRBV7-9 and TRBJ2-7; the D gene is possibly TRBD1 (5 bases). V dropped 2 bases and J dropped 3 bases, with 14 bases sitting between them. Germline V CDR1 and CDR2: SEHNR, FQNEAQ (reference sequence). The CDR3 totals 15 residues. The sequenced part of the CDR3 DNA is TGTGCCAGCAGCTTAACAGGAGCCAATCGCTACGAG. Its translation is CASSLTGANRYE. The complete CDR3 reads CASSLTGANRYEQYF.

About this clone: The CDR3 is cut off 3 residues early in the read; its end comes from the germline J gene. This chain joins TRBV18 and TRBJ2-5; D possibly corresponds to TRBD1 (6 bases). The CDR3 is 16 amino acids. Trimming left V 2 bases short and J 4 bases short, with 17 bases between. Germline assignment: CDR1 KGHSH and CDR2 LQKENI. The CDR3 sequence is CASSPRVNTGPETQYF. CDR3 DNA (partial): TGTGCCAGCTCACCAAGAGTAAACACAGGGCCAGAGACC.

Regarding this clone: The CDR3 extends 3 residues past the end of the read, so its final part is completed from the germline J gene. The chain uses TRBV18 and TRBJ2-3; 8 bases map to TRBD2. Losses at the gene ends were 5 bases for V and 4 bases for J; bases not matched to a gene: 8. The CDR3 length is 15 residues. The germline V gene encodes CDR1 KGHSH and CDR2 LQKENI. CDR3 sequence reads: CASSTSGINADTQYF. The CDR3 bases that were read are TGTGCCAGCTCAACTAGCGGAATAAACGCAGATACG.

As concerns this clone: The read gets to within 3 residues of the CDR3 end, and the germline J gene fills in the rest. This rearrangement joins TRBV19 to TRBJ1-2; possible D gene TRBD1, 6 bases. Germline V gene data show CDR1 as LNHDA and CDR2 as SQIVND (reference sequence). The CDR3 extends over 15 amino acids. V lost 1 base and J 5 bases, leaving 14 bases between the germline ends. The part of the CDR3 DNA that was read is TGTGCCAGTAGTATAGGCCAAGGACAGACTTATGGC. Translated: CASSIGQGQTYG. The whole CDR3 protein is CASSIGQGQTYGYTF.

In regard to this clone: The read comes to an end 3 residues before the CDR3 does, leaving the germline J gene to fill in the end. V and J are TRBV7-9 and TRBJ2-7, with D perhaps TRBD1 (7 bases). V lost 5 bases, J lost 6 bases, and 17 bases lay in between. Germline values: CDR1 SEHNR, CDR2 FQNEAQ (reference sequence). This CDR3 spans 14 amino acids. The CDR3 DNA, read in part, is TGTGCCAGCAGCCCAGGGGGAGGAGAACCCGAG. It yields the protein CASSPGGGEPE. The CDR3 in its entirety is CASSPGGGEPEQYF.

On this clone itself: The CDR3 goes on 3 residues after the read ends, and that part is filled in from the germline J gene. The chain has TRBV7-9 and TRBJ1-4; TRBD1 matches at 9 bases. This CDR3 contains 15 residues. Looked up from germline, CDR1 is SEHNR and CDR2 is FQNEAQ (reference sequence). Trimming took 4 bases from V and 4 from J; bases not matched to a gene: 4. CDR3 protein: CASSWGQGLNEKLFF. The part of the CDR3 DNA that was read is TGTGCCAGCAGCTGGGGACAGGGTCTTAATGAAAAA.

Note on this clone: The read halts 3 residues ahead of the CDR3 end, with the missing end drawn from the germline J gene. This chain joins TRBV20-1 and TRBJ2-1, with a weak D call TRBD1 (5 bases). Germline lookup yields CDR1 DFQATT and CDR2 SNEGSKA (reference sequence). The CDR3 sequence is 14 residues long. V lost 5 bases to trimming and J lost 6 bases, with 17 bases between them. The CDR3 DNA, read in part, is TGCAGTGCTCGCCTGGGATCAGGGTCCAATGAG. Its protein product is CSARLGSGSNE. The CDR3 as a whole reads CSARLGSGSNEQFF.

About this clone itself: The read ends 3 residues before the CDR3 terminus; that terminus is restored from the germline J gene. This chain links TRBV20-1 with TRBJ2-1; 9 bases match TRBD2. V shed 3 bases and J 3 bases; nucleotides not matched to a gene: 3. The CDR3 length is 14 residues. In germline, CDR1 is DFQATT, CDR2 SNEGSKA (reference sequence). CDR3 DNA, as far as it was read: TGCAGTGCTAGTAAGACTAGCGGCTACAATGAG. Translating it yields CSASKTSGYNE. The entire CDR3 is CSASKTSGYNEQFF.

On this clone: The read ends 3 residues before the CDR3 terminus; that terminus is restored from the germline J gene. The V and J genes are TRBV11-3 and TRBJ1-1, with TRBD1 matching over 9 bases. CDR1 SGHNT and CDR2 YENEEA come from the germline V gene. V shed 5 bases and J 0 bases; nucleotides not matched to a gene: 1. CDR3 length: 14 residues. Here the CDR3 reads CASSRQGVNTEAFF. The part of the CDR3 DNA that was read is TGTGCCAGCAGCAGACAGGGGGTGAACACTGAA.

On this clone itself: The read finishes 3 residues shy of the CDR3 end, and the germline J gene is used to complete it. This chain links TRBV5-1 with TRBJ1-4; no firm D call. The ends were cut back, 1 base at V and 3 bases at J, with 7 bases in the middle. The germline CDR1 and CDR2 sequences are SGHRS and YFSETQ. The CDR3 covers 14 residues. The part of the CDR3 DNA that was read is TGCGCCAGCAGCTTGAAAGGCTCTAATGAAAAA. This codes for CASSLKGSNEK. The CDR3 in its entirety is CASSLKGSNEKLFF.

In regard to this clone: The missing CDR3 end, 3 residues past where the read stops, is filled in from the germline J gene. This sequence joins TRBV7-3 and TRBJ2-2, with 10 positions matching TRBD2. The V gene end was trimmed by 5 bases and the J gene end by 3 bases; junction bases not matched to a gene: 6. From germline, CDR1 is SGHTA and CDR2 FQGTGA. This CDR3 spans 16 amino acids. The CDR3 region is CASSTYLAGDTGELFF. CDR3 DNA (partial): TGTGCCAGCAGCACCTACCTAGCGGGAGACACCGGGGAG.